This T cell receptor (beta chain) was sequenced during a study of OX40 agonist ivuxolimab in advanced cancers. Study-level points and caveats: Doses of 0.1 to 3.0 mg/kg were accompanied by clonal expansion of CD4+ and CD8+ blood T cells by week 6.

This clone has more than one count but fewer than ten. The target antigen is unknown. Autoimmune disease history or systemic immunosuppression was exclusionary. Generated by immunoSEQ multiplex PCR, the TCRdb table keeps only in-frame clones and is missing some. The sample shows fewer than 70,000 clones, 84% of them seen only once. CDR1 is MNHNS and CDR2 is SASEGT in the germline V gene. V was pared by 0 bases and J by 6 bases, with 8 bases between. CDR3 size: 13 residues. The chain is built from TRBV6-1 and TRBJ1-2, with unresolved D. The sample was CD4+ or CD8+ T cells sorted from blood, taken in a trial of the OX40 agonist ivuxolimab. The sequence derives from an adult with an advanced solid tumor such as melanoma, head and neck, liver or kidney cancer. The CDR3, as DNA: TGTGCCAGCAGTGAAGCCAAGGAAGATGGCTACACCTTC. This sequence encodes CASSEAKEDGYTF.